Given below is one T cell receptor (beta chain) in context. Its antigen is unidentified. Genomic DNA, serving as template, underwent TCR beta VDJ and CDR3 profiling. In TCRdb, the reads were re-called with MiXCR into one record per CDR3 protein. This table has about 210,000 distinct CDR3 sequences, 61% appearing once. This record comes from a study of CD8+CD57+ T cells in acquired aplastic anemia. Study details: Average DNA yield from sorted CD4+ and CD8+ cells was around 3 ug. On average, healthy donors gave around 9.8 million reads for CD4+ cells. General study findings and limits: Between the patient and control groups, CD8+ Simpson's diversity did not differ significantly. In common between the patients and the controls were around 29 CD8+ CDR3 sequences.

Germline V lookup: CDR1 LNHDA, CDR2 SQIVND (reference sequence). This CDR3 region has 13 residues. V lost 10 bases to trimming and J lost 4 bases; unmatched junction nucleotides: 6. The chain uses TRBV19 and TRBJ2-7; 11 bases agree with TRBD1. Sequenced material: sorted CD4+, CD8+, or CD8+CD57+ T cells (not recorded which) from PBMCs. The clonotype was recovered from a human donor in good health. CDR3 region: CATARDRGYEQYF. CDR3 bases: TGTGCCACCGCGAGGGACAGGGGGTACGAGCAGTACTTC.